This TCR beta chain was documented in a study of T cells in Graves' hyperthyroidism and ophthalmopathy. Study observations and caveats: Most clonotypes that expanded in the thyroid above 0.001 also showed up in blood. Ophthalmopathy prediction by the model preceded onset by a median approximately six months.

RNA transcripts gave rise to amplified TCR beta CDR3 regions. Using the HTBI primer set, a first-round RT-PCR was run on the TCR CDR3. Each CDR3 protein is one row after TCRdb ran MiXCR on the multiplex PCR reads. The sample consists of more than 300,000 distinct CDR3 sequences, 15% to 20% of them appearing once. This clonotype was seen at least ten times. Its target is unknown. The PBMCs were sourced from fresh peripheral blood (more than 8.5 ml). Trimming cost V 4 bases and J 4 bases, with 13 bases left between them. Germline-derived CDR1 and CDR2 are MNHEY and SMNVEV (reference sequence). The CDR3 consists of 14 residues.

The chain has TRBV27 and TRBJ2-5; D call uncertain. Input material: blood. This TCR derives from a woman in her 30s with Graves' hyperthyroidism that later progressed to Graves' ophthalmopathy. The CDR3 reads CASSSRPNRETQYF. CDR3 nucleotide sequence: TGTGCCAGCAGTTCACGACCCAATCGAGAGACCCAGTACTTC.